This passage covers 19 T cell receptor beta chains from one sample sequenced in a study of blood T cell repertoires in COVID-19. The repertoire was sequenced with immunoSEQ multiplex PCR; TCRdb's copy has only in-frame clones and lacks some. The table includes around 84,000 clones, over 70% detected once. The sequencing sample was made of peripheral blood. Receptors originate from an elderly man with active or convalescent COVID-19.

The rearrangement joins TRBV4-1 to TRBJ2-6; D may be TRBD2 (5 bases). Germline CDR1 is MGHRA and CDR2 is YSYEKL. The CDR3 totals 19 residues. V shed 4 bases and J shed 1 base, with 20 bases lying between them. The CDR3 reads CASSRSLLGDKSGANVLTF. DNA of the CDR3: TGCGCCAGCAGCCGAAGTCTGTTGGGAGATAAGTCTGGGGCCAACGTCCTGACTTTC.

V is TRBV4-1 and J is TRBJ1-1, with 10 bases matching TRBD1. Looked up from germline, CDR1 is MGHRA and CDR2 is YSYEKL. The V segment lost 2 bases and the J segment 6 bases; nucleotides outside the gene matches: 9. The CDR3 runs 16 residues. For the CDR3, the DNA is TGCGCCAGCAGCCAACCAGGGACAGGGGTCGGGGCTGAAGCTTTCTTT. As protein: CASSQPGTGVGAEAFF.

The chain recombines TRBV4-2 with TRBJ2-1, with 10 bases that match TRBD1. From germline, CDR1 is LGHNA and CDR2 YNFKEQ. This CDR3 contains 16 residues. V lost 5 bases, J lost 2 bases, and 6 bases stayed unmatched. CDR3 loop: CASSTAGQGAYNEQFF. The CDR3 DNA is TGTGCCAGCAGCACTGCTGGACAGGGGGCCTACAATGAGCAGTTCTTC.

This chain connects TRBV7-3 to TRBJ2-2; D perhaps matches TRBD1 (6 bases). The CDR3 extends over 19 amino acids. V lost 1 base, J lost 0 bases, and 18 bases lay in between. In germline, CDR1 is SGHTA, CDR2 FQGTGA. The CDR3 coding sequence is TGTGCCAGCAGCTTAAGGCCCCCACAGGGCTCCGCGAACACCGGGGAGCTGTTTTTT. Its translation: CASSLRPPQGSANTGELFF.

This chain joins TRBV28 and TRBJ1-3; possibly TRBD1 for D (6 bases). The CDR3 consists of 14 residues. Trimming removed 10 bases at V and 0 bases at J, with 13 bases between. The germline gives CDR1 MDHEN, CDR2 SYDVKM. In nucleotides, the CDR3 is TGTGCCACCCTAGACAGGCCCTCTGGAAACACCATATATTTT. It encodes CATLDRPSGNTIYF. Variable domain in full (rest from reference TRBV28 and TRBJ1-3): DVKVTQSSRYLVKRTGEKVFLECVQDMDHENMFWYRQDPGLGLRLIYFSYDVKMKEKGDIPEGYSVSREKKERFSLILESASTNQTSMYLCATLDRPSGNTIYFGEGSWLTVV.

This rearrangement joins TRBV10-3 to TRBJ2-1; TRBD2 aligns across 9 bases. Germline assignment: CDR1 ENHRY and CDR2 SYGVKD. The CDR3 length is 16 residues. V lost 4 bases and J lost 7; bases outside the gene matches: 11. The CDR3 nucleotides read TGTGCCATCAGTGCAGGAAGTCTAGCGGGACGGAATGAGCAGTTCTTC. It is translated as CAISAGSLAGRNEQFF.

The chain combines TRBV29-1 with TRBJ2-7; D is uncertain. The CDR3 covers 11 residues. Trimming removed 7 bases from V and 3 bases from J, with 10 bases in between. Germline CDR1 is SQVTM and CDR2 is ANQGSEA. The chain's CDR3 is CSARVNYEQYF. The CDR3 DNA is TGCAGCGCCCGGGTCAACTACGAGCAGTACTTC.

V gene TRBV4-1 combines with J gene TRBJ2-5; 8 nucleotides agree with TRBD2. With V trimmed by 4 bases and J by 5 bases, 3 bases remained unmatched. The CDR3 consists of 13 residues. Per the germline V gene, CDR1 is MGHRA and CDR2 is YSYEKL. The CDR3 nucleotides read TGCGCCAGCAGCCCGGGGGGGCGGGAGACCCAGTACTTC. It codes for CASSPGGRETQYF.

This clone came up a few times. The chain combines TRBV4-2 with TRBJ1-4; D is unclear. CDR3 length: 17 residues. V lost 1 base and J 0 bases, leaving 12 bases between the germline ends. Looked up from germline, CDR1 is LGHNA and CDR2 is YNFKEQ. The CDR3 loop is CASSQGPGSTTNEKLFF. The CDR3 DNA follows: TGTGCCAGCAGCCAAGGGCCAGGCAGTACAACTAATGAAAAACTGTTTTTT.

The rearrangement joins TRBV28 to TRBJ1-1, with D possibly being TRBD1 (5 bases). CDR3 length: 15 amino acids. Trimming stripped 4 bases from V and 3 bases from J, with 15 bases between. The germline V gene has CDR1 MDHEN and CDR2 SYDVKM. The CDR3 DNA is TGTGCCAGCAGTTCTCAGGGTTTTGTGTACACTGAAGCTTTCTTT. Residues: CASSSQGFVYTEAFF.

This clone came up a few times. The rearrangement joins TRBV18 to TRBJ2-5; 7 bases are shared with TRBD1. Trimming took 3 bases from V and 5 from J; bases not matched to a gene: 9. The CDR3 totals 15 residues. The germline V gene has CDR1 KGHSH and CDR2 LQKENI. This chain's CDR3 is CASSPRTGAAETQYF. The CDR3 region has the DNA TGTGCCAGCTCACCCAGAACAGGGGCTGCGGAGACCCAGTACTTC.

The CDR3: CASSLVAGLEAGELFF. The CDR3 nucleotides read TGTGCCAGCAGCTTAGTTGCGGGACTAGAGGCCGGGGAGCTGTTTTTT. The chain is built from TRBV11-2 and TRBJ2-2; 8 bases are shared with TRBD2. CDR1 is SGHAT, CDR2 FQNNGV, per germline. J lost 6 bases, V lost 1 base, and 7 bases had no gene match. The length of the CDR3 is 16 residues.

The chain couples TRBV6-4 to TRBJ1-1; 9 bases line up with TRBD1. This CDR3 contains 15 residues. CDR1 is MRHNA and CDR2 is SNTAGT in the germline V gene. V lost 6 bases to trimming and J lost 3 bases; unmatched junction nucleotides: 8. CDR3 loop: CASRADRGFDTEAFF. For the CDR3, the DNA is TGTGCCAGCAGAGCGGACAGGGGTTTTGACACTGAAGCTTTCTTT.

V gene TRBV7-2 combines with J gene TRBJ1-2; D uncertain. Germline V gene sequence: CDR1 SGHTA, CDR2 FQGNSA. The CDR3 has 11 residues. V was pared by 5 bases and J by 5 bases, with 6 bases between. The CDR3 is CASSPRYGYTF. The CDR3 DNA follows: TGTGCCAGCAGCCCCAGATATGGCTACACCTTC. The whole variable domain, remainder taken from reference TRBV7-2 and TRBJ1-2, is GAGVSQSPSNKVTEKGKDVELRCDPISGHTALYWYRQSLGQGLEFLIYFQGNSAPDKSGLPSDRFSAERTGGSVSTLTIQRTQQEDSAVYLCASSPRYGYTFGSGTRLTVV.

The rearrangement joins TRBV7-8 to TRBJ2-7, with 9 bases fitting TRBD1. With 5 bases clipped from V and 7 bases from J, the junction kept 9 bases outside the gene matches. Germline V gene lookup returns CDR1 SGHVS and CDR2 FQNEAQ. This CDR3 comprises 14 residues. The CDR3 spells CASSLQGAGREQYF. CDR3 DNA: TGTGCCAGCAGCCTACAGGGGGCGGGGAGGGAGCAGTACTTC.

The gene calls are TRBV3-1 (or the pseudogene TRBV3-2) and TRBJ1-2; D unresolved. The CDR3 is 13 residues long. CDR1 is LGHDT and CDR2 is YNNKEL in the germline V gene (reference sequence). V was trimmed by 2 bases and J by 6 bases, leaving 10 bases between them. DNA for the CDR3: TGTGCCAGCAGCCAAAAAGGAGGAAATGGCTACACCTTC. Translation: CASSQKGGNGYTF.

This chain's CDR3 is CSVGDRNTGELFF. CDR3 sequence (DNA): TGCAGCGTTGGGGACAGGAACACCGGGGAGCTGTTTTTT. The chain employs TRBV29-1 and TRBJ2-2; 7 bases align to TRBD1. Unmatched junction bases numbered 0, after V lost 4 bases and J lost 1 base. This CDR3 region has 13 residues. From germline, CDR1 is SQVTM and CDR2 ANQGSEA.

This chain uses TRBV7-8 with TRBJ2-5, with D maybe TRBD2 (6 bases). CDR1 is SGHVS, CDR2 FQNEAQ, per germline. The V end lost 1 base, the J end lost 5 bases, and 11 bases lay between the germline ends. The CDR3 loop spans 14 amino acids. The CDR3 DNA sequence: TGTGCCAGCAGCTTAGGGCGGGGTGGGGAGACCCAGTACTTC. Its protein product is CASSLGRGGETQYF.

The CDR3 here is CASSLNLGQGESFPYEQYF. The CDR3 nucleotides are TGTGCCAGCAGTTTAAATCTCGGACAGGGGGAGTCTTTTCCCTACGAGCAGTACTTC. This chain joins TRBV28 and TRBJ2-7; 10 bases agree with TRBD1. This CDR3 contains 19 residues. Germline CDR1 MDHEN, CDR2 SYDVKM. Trimming at V came to 2 bases and at J to 2 bases, leaving 15 bases not matched to a gene.